This T cell receptor beta chain was found in a study of radiation and T cells in renal cell carcinoma. Across the study: Nephrectomy followed 15 Gy stereotactic body radiation by 4 weeks.

The data were produced by immunoSEQ multiplex PCR, yet TCRdb's version contains in-frame clones alone and is incomplete. The sample records about 150,000 clones, about 87% being singletons. Germline V gene data show CDR1 as ENHRY and CDR2 as SYGVKD. V was trimmed by 0 bases and J by 0 bases, leaving 6 bases between them. The CDR3 extends over 15 amino acids. Time point meaning: baseline pretreatment blood. Treatment indicated: 15 Gy SBRT to primary tumor, nephrectomy 4 weeks later. The tumor was a clear cell renal cell carcinoma. About this clone: The same CDR3 also results from other DNA sequences found in this sample.

V is TRBV10-3 and J is TRBJ2-1; D remains unclear. This TCR came from a woman in her 70s with renal cell carcinoma. The sample was blood, taken from a patient whose treatment included radiotherapy and nephrectomy. CDR3 protein: CAISESWDSYNEQFF. The CDR3 DNA is TGTGCCATCAGTGAGTCATGGGACTCCTACAATGAGCAGTTCTTC.